The TCR beta chain under discussion was sequenced for a study of blood T cell repertoires in COVID-19. At the level of the study: Acute and convalescent COVID-19 specimens originated in the United States, Italy and Spain.

This CDR3 is built from 14 residues. J lost 2 bases, V lost 7 bases, and 5 bases had no gene match. Germline assignment: CDR1 MGHDK and CDR2 SYGVNS. As handled by the study authors: How many nucleated cells were present was estimated from reference gene primer amplification. Assay used: immunoSEQ multiplex PCR; TCRdb lists only in-frame clones, some missing. D and trimming were read from the DNA, whereas the V and J calls and clone size are those reported in that table. The data hold 160,000 or so clones, with roughly 87% observed a single time. The chain links TRBV25-1 to TRBJ2-3, with 8 bases fitting TRBD1. Material for sequencing was peripheral blood. The receptor was derived from a woman aged 55-70 years who had recovered from COVID-19. The CDR3 loop is CASTETGVTDTQYF. The CDR3 DNA sequence: TGTGCCAGCACTGAGACAGGGGTCACAGATACGCAGTATTTT.